Listed here are 2 T cell receptor beta chains from one sample, sequenced in a study of T cell responses to AZD1222 COVID-19 vaccine. The repertoire was sequenced with immunoSEQ multiplex PCR; TCRdb's copy has only in-frame clones and lacks some. Of 150,000 or so clones detected, roughly nine tenths appear once; the ten largest clones hold 2.6%. The sequencing here drew on peripheral blood, taken on day 0 of AZD1222 vaccination. The receptors originated from an adult in good health.

The chain employs TRBV29-1 and TRBJ2-1; 9 bases fit TRBD2. The CDR3 extends over 14 amino acids. The V and J ends lost 2 bases and 10 bases, in that order; junction bases with no gene match: 9. Germline V gene data show CDR1 as SQVTM and CDR2 as ANQGSEA. CDR3 sequence (DNA): TGCAGCGTTGAAAAGCGGCTAGCGGGGAAAGAGCAGTTCTTC. Encoded protein: CSVEKRLAGKEQFF.

V is TRBV5-1 and J is TRBJ2-7, with 8 bases aligning to TRBD1. The CDR3 has 17 amino acids. Per germline, CDR1 SGHRS and CDR2 YFSETQ. V shed 1 base, J shed 5 bases, and the junction held 14 bases outside the gene matches. CDR3 sequence reads: CASSLRSGGRGQDEQYF. In nucleotides, the CDR3 is TGCGCCAGCAGCTTGCGGTCTGGTGGCAGGGGGCAAGACGAGCAGTACTTC.